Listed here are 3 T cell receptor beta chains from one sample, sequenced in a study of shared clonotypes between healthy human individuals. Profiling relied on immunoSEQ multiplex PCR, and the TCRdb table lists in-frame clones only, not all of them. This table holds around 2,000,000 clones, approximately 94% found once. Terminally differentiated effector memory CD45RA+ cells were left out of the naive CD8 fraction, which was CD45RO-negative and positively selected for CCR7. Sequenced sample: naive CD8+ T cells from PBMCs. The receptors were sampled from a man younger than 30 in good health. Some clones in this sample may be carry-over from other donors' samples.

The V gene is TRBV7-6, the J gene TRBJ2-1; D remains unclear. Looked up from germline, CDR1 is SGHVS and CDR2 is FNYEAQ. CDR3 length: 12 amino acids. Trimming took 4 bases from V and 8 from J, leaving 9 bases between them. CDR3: CASSSKFHEQFF. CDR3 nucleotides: TGTGCCAGCAGCTCAAAATTTCATGAGCAGTTCTTC.

The CDR3 reads CASSRSGDTEAFF. CDR3 DNA sequence: TGTGCCAGTAGTAGGTCAGGGGACACTGAAGCTTTCTTT. The rearrangement links TRBV19 to TRBJ1-1; perhaps TRBD1 as D (6 bases). V gave up 4 bases and J gave up 3 bases, with 9 bases separating them. This CDR3 spans 13 amino acids. Per germline, CDR1 LNHDA and CDR2 SQIVND (reference sequence).

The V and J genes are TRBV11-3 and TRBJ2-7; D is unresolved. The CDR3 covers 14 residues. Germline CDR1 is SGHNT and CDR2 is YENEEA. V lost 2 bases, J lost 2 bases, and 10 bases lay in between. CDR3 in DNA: TGTGCCAGCAGCTTAACTGGCAGAACCTACGAGCAGTACTTC. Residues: CASSLTGRTYEQYF.